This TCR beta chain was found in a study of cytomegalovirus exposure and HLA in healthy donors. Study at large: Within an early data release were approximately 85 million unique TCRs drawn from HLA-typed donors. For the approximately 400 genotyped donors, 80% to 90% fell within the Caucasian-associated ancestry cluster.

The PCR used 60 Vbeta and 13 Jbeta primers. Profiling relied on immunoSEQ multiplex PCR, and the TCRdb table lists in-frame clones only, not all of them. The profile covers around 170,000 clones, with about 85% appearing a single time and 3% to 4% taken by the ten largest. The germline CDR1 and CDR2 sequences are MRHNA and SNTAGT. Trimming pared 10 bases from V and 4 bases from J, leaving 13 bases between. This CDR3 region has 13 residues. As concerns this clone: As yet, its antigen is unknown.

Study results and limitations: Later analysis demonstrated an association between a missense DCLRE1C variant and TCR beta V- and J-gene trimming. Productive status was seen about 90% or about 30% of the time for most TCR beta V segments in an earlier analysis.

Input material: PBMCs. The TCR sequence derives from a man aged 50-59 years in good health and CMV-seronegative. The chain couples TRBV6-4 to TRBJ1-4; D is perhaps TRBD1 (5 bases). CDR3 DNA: TGTGCCACCGACAGTGTCCGTAATGAAAAACTGTTTTTT. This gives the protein CATDSVRNEKLFF.